The 11 T cell receptor beta chains given below trace back to one sample, sequenced in a study of a mutant IDH1 vaccine in newly diagnosed glioma. The protocol was immunoSEQ multiplex PCR, while the TCRdb copy is restricted to in-frame clones and leaves out a portion. The table records approximately 54,000 clones, around 80% of them present only once. Stated time point: baseline, week 1 (first vaccination visit). The sample's treatment: pre-vaccination baseline after standard-of-care therapy. This sample comprised PBMCs, obtained from a glioma patient treated with radiotherapy, temozolomide or both. Receptor source: a man younger than 30 with glioma.

The rearrangement uses TRBV28 and TRBJ2-7; D unclear. In germline, CDR1 is MDHEN, CDR2 SYDVKM. The CDR3 has 14 residues. V lost 5 bases and J 3 bases, leaving 14 bases between the germline ends. The DNA for the CDR3 is TGTGCCAGCAGTACCCCGGGCCAACACTACGAGCAGTACTTC. Its translation is CASSTPGQHYEQYF.

The chain uses TRBV6-5 and TRBJ2-2, with D perhaps matching TRBD1 (6 bases). Trimming left V 0 bases short and J 8 bases short, with 13 bases between. Looked up from germline, CDR1 is MNHEY and CDR2 is SVGAGI. The CDR3 has 15 residues. CDR3 sequence (DNA): TGTGCCAGCAGTTACTCGAGGAAGGGACAAGGGGAGCTGTTTTTT. Its translation: CASSYSRKGQGELFF.

The chain links TRBV5-1 to TRBJ1-4, with D possibly TRBD1 on 6 matching bases. CDR3 size: 15 residues. V was shortened by 0 bases and J by 2 bases, with 8 bases between the two germline ends. Germline V gene sequence: CDR1 SGHRS, CDR2 YFSETQ. Here the CDR3 DNA reads TGCGCCAGCAGCTTGGAAGACAGGACTAATGAAAAACTGTTTTTT. Translating it yields CASSLEDRTNEKLFF.

This CDR3 is CASSVVGESYEQYF. The CDR3 DNA sequence: TGTGCCAGCAGCGTAGTGGGGGAATCTTACGAGCAGTACTTC. This chain links TRBV9 with TRBJ2-7; D may match TRBD1 or TRBD2 (5 bases each). V was trimmed by 0 bases and J by 4 bases, leaving 11 bases between them. Germline V gives CDR1 SGDLS, CDR2 YYNGEE. The CDR3 length is 14 residues.

The V and J genes are TRBV30 and TRBJ2-6; 10 nucleotides line up with TRBD2. CDR1 is GTSNPN, CDR2 SVGIG, per germline (reference sequence). CDR3 size: 17 residues. J lost 0 bases, V lost 3 bases, and 5 bases had no gene match. CDR3: CAWRVAGGYSGANVLTF. DNA for the CDR3: TGTGCCTGGAGGGTAGCGGGAGGATACTCTGGGGCCAACGTCCTGACTTTC.

This chain uses TRBV6-5 with TRBJ2-7; D is ambiguous. V lost 4 bases and J 2 bases, leaving 6 bases between the germline ends. The germline CDR1 and CDR2 sequences are MNHEY and SVGAGI. This CDR3 spans 12 amino acids. CDR3 in DNA: TGTGCCAGCAGTTTCTCTCCCTACGAGCAGTACTTC. Its translation is CASSFSPYEQYF.

The chain joins TRBV5-6 to TRBJ1-1, with a possible D match to TRBD1 (5 bases). The germline CDR1 and CDR2 sequences are SGHDT and YYEEEE. V gave up 0 bases and J gave up 11 bases, with 20 bases separating them. The CDR3 is made up of 15 amino acids. CDR3 nucleotide sequence: TGTGCCAGCAGCTTGGGGATAAAAGGGCCAGAGGGGGCTTTCTTT. It is translated as CASSLGIKGPEGAFF.

The V gene is TRBV4-1, the J gene TRBJ1-1, with unresolved D. V lost 5 bases to trimming and J lost 4 bases, with 11 bases between them. Germline V lookup: CDR1 MGHRA, CDR2 YSYEKL. This CDR3 has 13 amino acids. CDR3 amino acids: CASSVADGTEAFF. The CDR3 DNA sequence: TGCGCCAGCAGCGTCGCCGATGGCACTGAAGCTTTCTTT.

This chain joins TRBV19 and TRBJ2-3; D is ambiguous. The CDR3 is made up of 16 amino acids. V lost 3 bases to trimming and J lost 4 bases, with 17 bases between them. The germline V gene encodes CDR1 LNHDA and CDR2 SQIVND (reference sequence). The CDR3 sequence is CASSIGVNRVSDTQYF. CDR3 coding DNA: TGTGCCAGTAGTATTGGAGTGAATAGGGTGTCAGATACGCAGTATTTT.

Only a few counts were recorded for this clone. The chain carries TRBV5-1 and TRBJ1-1; unclear D gene. Trimming removed 5 bases at V and 1 base at J, with 6 bases between. This CDR3 region has 12 residues. CDR1 and CDR2 from the germline V gene are SGHRS and YFSETQ. As DNA, the CDR3 is TGCGCCAGCAGATGGGGGAACACTGAAGCTTTCTTT. It yields the protein CASRWGNTEAFF.

This chain's CDR3 is CASSTGAANEKLFF. Here the CDR3 DNA reads TGTGCCAGTAGTACGGGGGCGGCTAATGAAAAACTGTTTTTT. The chain recombines TRBV19 with TRBJ1-4; perhaps TRBD1 as D (6 bases). Trimming left V 4 bases short and J 3 bases short, with 9 bases between. The germline CDR1 and CDR2 sequences are LNHDA and SQIVND (reference sequence). This CDR3 is 14 amino acids long.